These T cell receptor beta chains were read from a single sample in a study of cytomegalovirus exposure and HLA in healthy donors. Here immunoSEQ multiplex PCR was the method, and the copy in TCRdb shows in-frame clones only, minus some. This sample yields some 170,000 clones, of which 70% to 80% are seen a single time; 2.9% belongs to the top ten. The sequenced sample was PBMCs. These receptors were collected from a male donor in good health and CMV-seronegative. Each CDR3 is given with its conserved first and last residue. The D gene is left open where the match is weak. Size values are once, few and many counts, or a class for expanded clones, and some rows have none.

d_call	v_call	j_call	clone_size	cdr3_nt	cdr3_aa
.	TRBV4-3	TRBJ2-6	.	TGCGCCAGCAGCCAATCACTACCTGGGGCCAACGTCCTGACTTTC	CASSQSLPGANVLTF
TRBD2	TRBV7-3	TRBJ2-2	.	TGTGCCAGCAGCTTACGACTAGCGGCAAACACCGGGGAGCTGTTTTTT	CASSLRLAANTGELFF
.	TRBV6-5	TRBJ1-5	few	TGTGCCAGCAGTTCCAATTCGGACAGTAGCAATCAGCCCCAGCATTTT	CASSSNSDSSNQPQHF
.	TRBV30	TRBJ2-7	.	TGTGCCTGGAGTATCTTCTTCGAGCAGTACTTC	CAWSIFFEQYF
TRBD1	TRBV6-5	TRBJ2-7	.	TGTGCCAGCAGCTACATGACAGGGACAGGCTACGAGCAGTACTTC	CASSYMTGTGYEQYF
.	TRBV6-1	TRBJ2-5	.	TGTGCCAGCAGTGAACTGGGCAACCAAGAGACCCAGTACTTC	CASSELGNQETQYF
.	TRBV27	TRBJ2-1	.	TGTGCCAGCAGTCTGACTTCGCCGTCCTACAATGAGCAGTTCTTC	CASSLTSPSYNEQFF
TRBD2	TRBV27	TRBJ2-1	.	TGTGCCAGCAGTTGGGTAGCGGGGGGGCCGAATGAGCAGTTCTTC	CASSWVAGGPNEQFF
.	TRBV28	TRBJ2-7	.	TGTGCCAGCAGTTTCAGGGGGGTGCTGGGCGAGCAGTACTTC	CASSFRGVLGEQYF
.	TRBV6-5	TRBJ1-5	.	TGTGCCAGCAGCCAAAATAGCAATCAGCCCCAGCATTTT	CASSQNSNQPQHF
.	TRBV11-3	TRBJ2-3	.	TGTGCCAGCAGCTCGCGGGCCCTCACAGATACGCAGTATTTT	CASSSRALTDTQYF
.	TRBV4-1	TRBJ2-5	.	TGCGCCAGCAGCCAGGAATTAGGGAGTCAAGAGACCCAGTACTTC	CASSQELGSQETQYF
.	TRBV27	TRBJ1-5	once	TGTGCCAGCAGTGTCCGGGGGGCGAGCAATCAGCCCCAGCATTTT	CASSVRGASNQPQHF
.	TRBV6-5	TRBJ1-5	.	TGTGCCAGCAGTGGTGGCCTGGGCAATCAGCCCCAGCATTTT	CASSGGLGNQPQHF
.	TRBV6-6	TRBJ1-5	.	TGTGCCAGCAGGCCCTCAGGGGCCAATCAGCCCCAGCATTTT	CASRPSGANQPQHF
.	TRBV11-2	TRBJ2-1	.	TGTGCCAGCAGCTTAGCTAGAACCAATGAGCAGTTCTTC	CASSLARTNEQFF
TRBD1	TRBV7-9	TRBJ1-1	.	TGTGCCAGCAGCTTAGCGACAGGGAAGAACACTGAAGCTTTCTTT	CASSLATGKNTEAFF
TRBD1	TRBV15	TRBJ2-5	.	TGTGCCACCAGCCGGGACAGGGGGCAAGAGACCCAGTACTTC	CATSRDRGQETQYF
.	TRBV9	TRBJ1-2	.	TGTGCCAGCAGCGCGTTAGAAGAAGGCTACACCTTC	CASSALEEGYTF
TRBD1	TRBV19	TRBJ1-2	once	TGTGCCAGTAGGGGACAGATTCGCGGCTACACCTTC	CASRGQIRGYTF
TRBD2	TRBV5-1	TRBJ2-3	.	TGCGCCAGCAGCTTGGGGACTAGCGGGGATGGGGATGCGCAGTATTTT	CASSLGTSGDGDAQYF
.	TRBV10-3	TRBJ2-1	.	TGTGCCATCAGTGAGTCTGTGGGGGGGCCTTACAATGAGCAGTTCTTC	CAISESVGGPYNEQFF
.	TRBV30	TRBJ1-3	.	TGTGCCTGGCAACAAACTGGGGGGGGCTCTGGAAACACCATATATTTT	CAWQQTGGGSGNTIYF
.	TRBV6-5	TRBJ1-5	.	TGTGCCAGCCAGGGAGGGAATAGCAATCAGCCCCAGCATTTT	CASQGGNSNQPQHF
.	TRBV30	TRBJ1-1	.	TGTGCCTGGAGTGTCTCTGCCGGCGGAGGAAAGAACACTGAAGCTTTCTTT	CAWSVSAGGGKNTEAFF
TRBD2	TRBV4-2	TRBJ2-1	.	TGTGCCAGCAGCCAAGATTGGCTAGCGGGTGAGCAGTTCTTC	CASSQDWLAGEQFF
TRBD2	TRBV7-3	TRBJ2-1	.	TGTGCCAGCAGCTTAGACAGCGGGAGATACAATGAGCAGTTCTTC	CASSLDSGRYNEQFF
.	TRBV7-9	TRBJ1-5	.	TGTGCCAGCAGCTTCGGCAATCAGCCCCAGCATTTT	CASSFGNQPQHF
.	TRBV28	TRBJ1-5	once	TGTGCCAGCAGTTTCGTAACAGGTGGACAGCCCCAGCATTTT	CASSFVTGGQPQHF
.	TRBV28	TRBJ1-1	.	TGTGCCAGCAGTTGGCTGTCAGGGGAAATCCTGAACACTGAAGCTTTCTTT	CASSWLSGEILNTEAFF
.	TRBV30	TRBJ1-2	.	TGTGCCTGGAGTGGCAGGGTTGCTGGCTACACCTTC	CAWSGRVAGYTF